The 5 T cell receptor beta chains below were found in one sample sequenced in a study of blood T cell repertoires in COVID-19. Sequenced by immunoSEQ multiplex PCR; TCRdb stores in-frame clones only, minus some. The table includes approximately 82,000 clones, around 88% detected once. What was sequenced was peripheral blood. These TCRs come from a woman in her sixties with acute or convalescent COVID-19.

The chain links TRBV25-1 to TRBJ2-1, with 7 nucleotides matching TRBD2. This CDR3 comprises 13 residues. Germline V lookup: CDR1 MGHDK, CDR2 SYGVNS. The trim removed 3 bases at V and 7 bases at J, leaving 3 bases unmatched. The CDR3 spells CASSDGGRNEQFF. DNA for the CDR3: TGTGCCAGCAGTGACGGGGGGAGGAATGAGCAGTTCTTC.

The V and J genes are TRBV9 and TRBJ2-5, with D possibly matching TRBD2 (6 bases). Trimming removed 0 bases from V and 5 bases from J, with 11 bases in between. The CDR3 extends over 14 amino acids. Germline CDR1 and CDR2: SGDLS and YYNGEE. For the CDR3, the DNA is TGTGCCAGCAGCGTAGGGGCGGGGCGGGAGACCCAGTACTTC. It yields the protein CASSVGAGRETQYF.

The CDR3: CASGRERDSPLHF. CDR3 in DNA: TGTGCCAGTGGAAGGGAGAGAGATTCACCCCTCCACTTT. The gene calls are TRBV11-3 and TRBJ1-6; no firm D call. The V gene's germline CDR1 is SGHNT and CDR2 YENEEA. V dropped 9 bases and J dropped 8 bases, with 14 bases sitting between them. CDR3 length equals 13 residues.

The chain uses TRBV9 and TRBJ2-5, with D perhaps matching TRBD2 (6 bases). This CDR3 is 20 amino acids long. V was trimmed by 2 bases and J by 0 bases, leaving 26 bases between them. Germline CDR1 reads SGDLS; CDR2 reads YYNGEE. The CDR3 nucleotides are TGTGCCAGCAGCGTTACCGCCGGGGGTGGCCCGACTAGAAACCAAGAGACCCAGTACTTC. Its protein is CASSVTAGGGPTRNQETQYF.

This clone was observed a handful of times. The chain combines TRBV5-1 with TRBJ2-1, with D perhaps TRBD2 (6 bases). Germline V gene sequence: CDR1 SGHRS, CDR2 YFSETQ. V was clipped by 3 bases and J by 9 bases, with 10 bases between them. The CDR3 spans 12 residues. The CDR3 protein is CASSSDYGEQFF. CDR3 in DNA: TGCGCCAGCAGCTCGGACTACGGTGAGCAGTTCTTC.